This T cell receptor beta chain is from a study of blood T cell repertoires in COVID-19. Assay used: immunoSEQ multiplex PCR; TCRdb lists only in-frame clones, some missing. Of under 400,000 clones in the sample, about 88% were seen once. The cohort comprised adults aged about 18 to 89 years residing in about two dozen US areas. Cohort allocation depended upon clinical history that participants reported. This receptor was identified in a woman between 25 and 40 years old who had been exposed to COVID-19. Sequences were obtained from PBMCs or T cells enriched from blood (not recorded which).

The chain's CDR3 is CASSHGLADISYNEQFF. The DNA for the CDR3 is TGTGCCAGCAGTCATGGACTAGCGGATATCTCCTACAATGAGCAGTTCTTC. The chain recombines TRBV6-6 with TRBJ2-1, with TRBD2 matching 10 bases. Germline V CDR1 and CDR2: MNHNY, SVGAGI (reference sequence). V shed 5 bases, J shed 0 bases, and the junction held 7 bases outside the gene matches. The CDR3 runs 17 residues.